The rows below give T cell receptor beta chains drawn from one sample of a study of cytomegalovirus exposure and HLA in healthy donors. This table comes from immunoSEQ multiplex PCR, and its TCRdb copy is limited to in-frame clones, with some not included. In the table there are approximately 190,000 clones, around 73% of which are singletons. Sequencing used PBMCs. These receptors all stem from a woman aged 25 to 39 in good health and CMV-seropositive. CDR3s include the opening cysteine and the closing phenylalanine or tryptophan. The D gene is left open where the match is weak. Some rows have no size entry. The others give once, few or many, or a class for an expanded clone.

D	V	J	size	CDR3	DNA
NA	TRBV5-1	TRBJ2-7	few	CASSLIDEQYF	TGCGCCAGCAGCCTTATCGACGAGCAGTACTTC
TRBD1	TRBV30	TRBJ1-6	NA	CAWRVPGQGDNSPLHF	TGTGCCTGGAGAGTCCCCGGACAGGGAGATAATTCACCCCTCCACTTT
NA	TRBV7-2	TRBJ2-5	NA	CASTLRGGETQYF	TGTGCCAGCACCCTTAGGGGGGGGGAGACCCAGTACTTC
TRBD1	TRBV7-9	TRBJ1-2	NA	CASSGPGDRANYGYTF	TGTGCCAGCAGCGGGCCGGGGGACAGAGCTAACTATGGCTACACCTTC
TRBD1	TRBV5-1	TRBJ2-2	NA	CASRDRVDTGELFF	TGCGCCAGCCGCGACAGGGTTGACACCGGGGAGCTGTTTTTT
NA	TRBV9	TRBJ2-1	NA	CASSVATGFNNEQFF	TGTGCCAGCAGCGTAGCCACAGGGTTCAACAATGAGCAGTTCTTC
TRBD1	TRBV2	TRBJ2-2	NA	CASSLRTGFSPGELFF	TGTGCCAGCAGTCTACGGACAGGGTTTAGCCCCGGGGAGCTGTTTTTT
TRBD1	TRBV30	TRBJ1-2	NA	CAWTGGFGYGYTF	TGTGCCTGGACAGGGGGGTTTGGGTATGGCTACACCTTC
NA	TRBV19	TRBJ2-7	NA	CASSIGGDRISYEQYF	TGTGCCAGTAGTATTGGAGGGGACAGAATCTCCTACGAGCAGTACTTC
TRBD1	TRBV5-4	TRBJ1-1	NA	CASSTDRGLDEAFF	TGTGCCAGCAGCACGGACAGGGGGCTGGATGAAGCTTTCTTT
NA	TRBV4-1	TRBJ1-6	NA	CASSQGVQGTSPLHF	TGCGCCAGCAGCCAAGGGGTTCAGGGAACCTCACCCCTCCACTTT
TRBD2	TRBV28	TRBJ2-7	few	CASQTSGYSYEQYF	TGTGCCAGCCAAACTAGCGGATACTCCTACGAGCAGTACTTC
TRBD1	TRBV6-5	TRBJ1-1	NA	CASNRGLKKNTEAFF	TGTGCCAGCAACAGGGGGCTAAAGAAGAACACTGAAGCTTTCTTT
NA	TRBV7-8	TRBJ2-3	NA	CASSSPRGLITDTQYF	TGTGCCAGCAGCTCCCCGCGAGGACTCATCACAGATACGCAGTATTTT
NA	TRBV21-1	TRBJ1-1	NA	CASSPFEGRTEAFF	TGTGCCAGCAGCCCCTTCGAGGGGAGGACTGAAGCTTTCTTT
NA	TRBV9	TRBJ2-5	NA	CASSVGRSETQYF	TGTGCCAGCAGCGTAGGGAGGTCAGAGACCCAGTACTTC
TRBD2	TRBV5-4	TRBJ2-3	NA	CASSLTSGSTDTQYF	TGTGCCAGCAGTTTGACTAGCGGGAGCACAGATACGCAGTATTTT
NA	TRBV27	TRBJ2-7	NA	CASSFWGPYEQYF	TGTGCCAGCAGTTTTTGGGGCCCCTACGAGCAGTACTTC
NA	TRBV19	TRBJ1-2	NA	CASILRPGGYGYTF	TGTGCCAGTATTTTAAGACCTGGAGGCTATGGCTACACCTTC
NA	TRBV7-8	TRBJ1-3	NA	CASSLGFLGGISGNTIYF	TGTGCCAGCAGCTTAGGGTTCCTGGGGGGGATCTCTGGAAACACCATATATTTT
TRBD1	TRBV5-1	TRBJ1-6	NA	CASSLGQGPNNSPLHF	TGCGCCAGCAGCCTGGGACAGGGACCTAATAATTCACCCCTCCACTTT
NA	TRBV7-3	TRBJ2-3	NA	CASTRGLQVTDTQYF	TGTGCCAGCACCCGGGGACTCCAGGTTACAGATACGCAGTATTTT
TRBD2	TRBV5-1	TRBJ2-2	NA	CASSTGGPGELFF	TGCGCCAGCAGTACGGGGGGGCCCGGGGAGCTGTTTTTT
TRBD2	TRBV7-3	TRBJ2-2	NA	CASSLRGKREFTGELFF	TGTGCCAGCAGCCTGCGGGGGAAGCGGGAGTTCACCGGGGAGCTGTTTTTT
TRBD1	TRBV4-1	TRBJ1-2	NA	CASSKTGNYGYTF	TGCGCCAGCAGCAAGACAGGGAACTATGGCTACACCTTC
NA	TRBV7-8	TRBJ1-6	NA	CASSRGLFGFQSPLHF	TGTGCCAGCAGCCGCGGGCTGTTTGGGTTCCAGTCACCCCTCCACTTT
NA	TRBV7-9	TRBJ1-3	NA	CASSPGSVAGNTIYF	TGTGCCAGCAGCCCCGGGTCGGTAGCTGGAAACACCATATATTTT
NA	TRBV7-2	TRBJ1-1	NA	CASSLALGGAFF	TGTGCCAGCAGCTTAGCGCTGGGGGGAGCTTTCTTT
NA	TRBV18	TRBJ1-1	NA	CASSPPTLGVAFF	TGTGCCAGCTCACCCCCAACTCTGGGCGTAGCTTTCTTT
NA	TRBV7-2	TRBJ2-5	NA	CASSFPWTDQETQYF	TGTGCCAGCAGCTTCCCCTGGACAGATCAAGAGACCCAGTACTTC
NA	TRBV7-6	TRBJ1-1	NA	CASSARTLVNTEAFF	TGTGCCAGCAGCGCCAGGACATTGGTGAACACTGAAGCTTTCTTT
NA	TRBV28	TRBJ2-4	once	CASSYPAAKNIQYF	TGTGCCAGCAGTTACCCCGCGGCCAAAAACATTCAGTACTTC
TRBD1	TRBV9	TRBJ2-2	NA	CASSPQMGQLSGELFF	TGTGCCAGCAGCCCGCAGATGGGACAGTTATCCGGGGAGCTGTTTTTT
NA	TRBV6-1	TRBJ2-3	NA	CASPGGDTQYF	TGTGCCAGCCCCGGGGGAGATACGCAGTATTTT
TRBD1	TRBV19	TRBJ1-5	NA	CASSLSGTDINQPQHF	TGTGCCAGTAGTTTGTCCGGGACAGACATCAATCAGCCCCAGCATTTT
NA	TRBV10-3	TRBJ1-2	few	CAISDPEASYGYTF	TGTGCCATCAGTGATCCCGAGGCCTCTTATGGCTACACCTTC
NA	TRBV4-3	TRBJ1-6	few	CASSQDLWQGSSYNSPLHF	TGCGCCAGCAGCCAAGATTTGTGGCAGGGGAGCTCCTATAATTCACCCCTCCACTTT
NA	TRBV9	TRBJ1-2	once	CASTGQNRAYGYTF	TGTGCCAGCACCGGACAGAATAGGGCCTATGGCTACACCTTC
NA	TRBV19	TRBJ2-7	few	CASSTTENSYEQYF	TGTGCCAGTAGTACGACAGAGAACTCCTACGAGCAGTACTTC
NA	TRBV4-3	TRBJ2-3	NA	CASSQEQVSTFTDTQYF	TGCGCCAGCAGCCAAGAACAGGTTAGCACCTTCACAGATACGCAGTATTTT
NA	TRBV7-3	TRBJ2-1	NA	CASSFLSGVTSGNEQFF	TGTGCCAGCAGCTTCCTCTCAGGGGTCACCTCGGGAAATGAGCAGTTCTTC
TRBD1	TRBV2	TRBJ1-5	NA	CASLTGEDQPQHF	TGTGCCAGCCTGACAGGGGAGGACCAGCCCCAGCATTTT
TRBD1	TRBV18	TRBJ1-4	NA	CASSPEGAPYEKLFF	TGTGCCAGCTCACCAGAGGGGGCTCCCTATGAAAAACTGTTTTTT
TRBD1	TRBV10-1	TRBJ1-5	NA	CASSNPGGLRPQHF	TGCGCCAGCAGCAATCCAGGGGGCCTGAGGCCCCAGCATTTT
TRBD2	TRBV14	TRBJ2-1	NA	CASSLGLAGINEQFF	TGTGCCAGCAGCCTCGGACTAGCGGGGATTAATGAGCAGTTCTTC
NA	TRBV6-5	TRBJ2-3	NA	CASIPPVQSTDTQYF	TGTGCCAGCATCCCACCGGTACAGAGCACAGATACGCAGTATTTT
TRBD2	TRBV7-9	TRBJ2-2	NA	CASSLAGSTGELFF	TGTGCCAGCAGCCTAGCGGGCTCCACCGGGGAGCTGTTTTTT
TRBD1	TRBV6-5	TRBJ2-3	once	CASSRQGVTDTQYF	TGTGCCAGCAGTCGACAGGGGGTCACAGATACGCAGTATTTT
NA	TRBV5-6	TRBJ2-7	NA	CASSPVYSYEQYF	TGTGCCAGCAGTCCCGTATACTCCTACGAGCAGTACTTC